The 12 T cell receptor beta chains below all came from one sample that was sequenced in a study of cytomegalovirus exposure and HLA in healthy donors. Assay used: immunoSEQ multiplex PCR; TCRdb lists only in-frame clones, some missing. This table holds 150,000 to 200,000 clones, around four fifths found once. Sequencing was carried out using PBMCs. The receptors originated from a man aged 25 to 45 in good health and CMV-seropositive.

The chain joins TRBV18 to TRBJ1-4; D is perhaps TRBD1 (6 bases). CDR1 and CDR2 (germline): KGHSH, LQKENI. Trimming shortened V by 5 bases and J by 0 bases, and 13 bases separated the two germline ends. This CDR3 comprises 16 residues. CDR3 sequence: CASSSPQGPTNEKLFF. CDR3 bases: TGTGCCAGCTCATCCCCACAGGGACCAACTAATGAAAAACTGTTTTTT.

The chain carries TRBV27 and TRBJ2-3; TRBD2 might be the D (6 bases). This CDR3 region has 12 residues. Trimming removed 6 bases at V and 11 bases at J, with 15 bases between. Germline assignment: CDR1 MNHEY and CDR2 SMNVEV (reference sequence). The CDR3 loop is CASSPNRRGQYF. CDR3 sequence (DNA): TGTGCCAGCAGCCCTAACAGGCGGGGGCAGTATTTT.

The chain is built from TRBV18 and TRBJ2-7; 8 bases align to TRBD1. This CDR3 spans 15 amino acids. The V and J ends lost 3 bases and 5 bases, in that order; junction bases with no gene match: 9. CDR1 is KGHSH and CDR2 is LQKENI in the germline V gene. CDR3 sequence reads: CASSPPGGIGNEQYF. The CDR3 DNA sequence: TGTGCCAGCTCACCGCCAGGGGGCATAGGGAACGAGCAGTACTTC.

The rearrangement joins TRBV5-6 to TRBJ2-2; no firm D call. This CDR3 region has 15 residues. Germline CDR1 is SGHDT and CDR2 is YYEEEE. Trimming stripped 0 bases from V and 5 bases from J, with 11 bases between. The DNA of the CDR3 is TGTGCCAGCAGCTTGGGGGCATCGTTGACCGGGGAGCTGTTTTTT. Translating gives CASSLGASLTGELFF.

The chain couples TRBV5-6 to TRBJ1-1; possible D gene TRBD1, 5 bases. The CDR3 extends over 14 amino acids. V was trimmed by 5 bases and J by 1 base, leaving 12 bases between them. Germline-derived CDR1 and CDR2 are SGHDT and YYEEEE. CDR3 in amino acids: CASRPGAWNTEAFF. In nucleotides, the CDR3 is TGTGCCAGCAGACCTGGGGCCTGGAACACTGAAGCTTTCTTT. The full variable domain, with the rest looked up from reference TRBV5-6 and TRBJ1-1, is DAGVTQSPTHLIKTRGQQVTLRCSPKSGHDTVSWYQQALGQGPQFIFQYYEEEERQRGNFPDRFSGHQFPNYSSELNVNALLLGDSALYLCASRPGAWNTEAFFGQGTRLTVV.

The chain is built from TRBV5-5 and TRBJ2-1; a weak D match, TRBD1 (6 bases). The length of the CDR3 is 13 residues. The germline V gene has CDR1 SGHKS and CDR2 YYEKEE (reference sequence). The V end was cut by 2 bases, the J end by 10 bases, with 13 bases between. The CDR3 protein is CASSFSRGKEQFF. The CDR3 nucleotides read TGTGCCAGCAGCTTTTCAAGGGGGAAAGAGCAGTTCTTC.

The chain recombines TRBV30 with TRBJ1-1, with a weak D call TRBD1 (6 bases). The germline gives CDR1 GTSNPN, CDR2 SVGIG (reference sequence). V gave up 4 bases and J gave up 1 base, with 22 bases separating them. This CDR3 spans 17 amino acids. The CDR3 loop reads CAWTGPGHRVSNTEAFF. Here the CDR3 DNA reads TGTGCCTGGACCGGACCGGGACACAGGGTATCGAACACTGAAGCTTTCTTT. Using reference TRBV30 and TRBJ1-1 for the parts outside the CDR3, the full variable domain is SQTIHQWPATLVQPVGSPLSLECTVEGTSNPNLYWYRQAAGRGLQLLFYSVGIGQISSEVPQNLSASRPQDRQFILSSKKLLLSDSGFYLCAWTGPGHRVSNTEAFFGQGTRLTVV.

This CDR3 reads CASSPNRGTPYEQYF. CDR3 nucleotide sequence: TGCGCCAGCAGCCCCAACAGGGGGACCCCCTACGAGCAGTACTTC. V and J are TRBV4-1 and TRBJ2-7; 8 nucleotides align to TRBD1. J was trimmed by 2 bases and V by 4 bases; bases with no gene match: 7. There are 15 residues in the CDR3. Looked up from germline, CDR1 is MGHRA and CDR2 is YSYEKL.

This clone occurred a few times. The chain carries TRBV10-3 and TRBJ1-1; D perhaps matches TRBD1 (5 bases). This CDR3 spans 11 amino acids. V dropped 4 bases and J dropped 5 bases, with 5 bases sitting between them. Germline assignment: CDR1 ENHRY and CDR2 SYGVKD. DNA of the CDR3: TGTGCCATCAGTGCAGGGACTGAAGCTTTCTTT. It yields the protein CAISAGTEAFF.

This clone was seen a handful of times. The chain is built from TRBV27 and TRBJ1-6; 7 positions agree with TRBD1. V trimming: 1 base; J trimming: 9 bases; junction bases outside the gene matches: 9. The CDR3 extends over 16 amino acids. Germline V lookup: CDR1 MNHEY, CDR2 SMNVEV (reference sequence). The CDR3, as DNA: TGTGCCAGCAGTTTATTAGACAGGGAACTGGGTTCACCCCTCCACTTT. It specifies CASSLLDRELGSPLHF.

CDR3 amino acids: CASSTGQGWDYGYTF. The CDR3 coding sequence is TGTGCCAGCAGCACGGGACAGGGGTGGGACTATGGCTACACCTTC. The chain links TRBV5-4 to TRBJ1-2; TRBD1 aligns across 10 bases. The ends lost 4 bases at V and 3 bases at J; junction bases unmatched: 6. Germline CDR1 and CDR2: SGHNT and YYREEE (reference sequence). The CDR3 runs 15 residues.

This clone appeared once. The chain carries TRBV5-6 and TRBJ2-3; TRBD1 agrees at 10 bases. Germline V lookup: CDR1 SGHDT, CDR2 YYEEEE. The CDR3 sequence is 15 residues long. The V segment lost 4 bases and the J segment 5 bases; nucleotides outside the gene matches: 7. The CDR3 DNA reads TGTGCCAGCAGCGACCCGGGACAGGGGAAAGATACGCAGTATTTT. Translation: CASSDPGQGKDTQYF.